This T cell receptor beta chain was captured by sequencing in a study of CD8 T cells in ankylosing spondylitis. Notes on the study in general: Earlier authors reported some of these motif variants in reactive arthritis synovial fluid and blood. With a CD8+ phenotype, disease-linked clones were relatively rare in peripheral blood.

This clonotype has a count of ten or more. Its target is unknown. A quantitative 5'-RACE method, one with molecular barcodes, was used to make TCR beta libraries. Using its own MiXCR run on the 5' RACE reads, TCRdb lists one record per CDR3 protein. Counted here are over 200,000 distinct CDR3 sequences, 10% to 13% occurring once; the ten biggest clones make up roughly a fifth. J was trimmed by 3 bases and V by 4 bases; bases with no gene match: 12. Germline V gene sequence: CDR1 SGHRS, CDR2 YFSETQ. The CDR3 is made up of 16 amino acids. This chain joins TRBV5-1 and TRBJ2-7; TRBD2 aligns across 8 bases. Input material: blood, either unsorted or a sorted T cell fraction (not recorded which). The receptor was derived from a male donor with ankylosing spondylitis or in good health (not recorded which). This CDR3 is CASSRSGGLEGYEQYF. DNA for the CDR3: TGCGCCAGCAGCCGATCGGGAGGGCTAGAGGGCTACGAGCAGTACTTC.